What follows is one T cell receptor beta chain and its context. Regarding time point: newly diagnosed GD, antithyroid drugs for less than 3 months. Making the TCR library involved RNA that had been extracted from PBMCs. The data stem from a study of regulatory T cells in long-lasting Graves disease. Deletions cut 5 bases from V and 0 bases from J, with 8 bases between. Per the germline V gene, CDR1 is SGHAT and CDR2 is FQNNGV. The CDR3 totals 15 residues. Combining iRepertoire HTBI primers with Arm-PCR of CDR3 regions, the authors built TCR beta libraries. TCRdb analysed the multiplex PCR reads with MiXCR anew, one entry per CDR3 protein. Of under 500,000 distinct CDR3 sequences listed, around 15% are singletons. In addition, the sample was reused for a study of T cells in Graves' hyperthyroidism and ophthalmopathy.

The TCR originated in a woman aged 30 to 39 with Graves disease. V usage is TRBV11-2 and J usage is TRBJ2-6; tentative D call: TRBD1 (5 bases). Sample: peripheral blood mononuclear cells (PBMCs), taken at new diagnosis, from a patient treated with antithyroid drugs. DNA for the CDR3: TGTGCCAGCAGCGTAGGGGTCTCTGGGGCCAACGTCCTGACTTTC. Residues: CASSVGVSGANVLTF.